This paragraph covers one T cell receptor (beta chain) sequence. Its antigen is currently not known. Base qualities are not provided; no much larger clone lies one nucleotide away. This sample is drawn from a study of siplizumab effects on memory and regulatory T cells (dated by TCRdb to between 2018 and 2020). At the level of the whole study: The study looked at the effect of siplizumab, an anti-CD2 antibody, on alloreactive T-cell subsets in allogeneic mixed lymphocyte reactions made from human PBMCs.

Here is what the overall study found, with its caveats: Whether proliferating Tregs from siplizumab cultures actually had suppressive function was not functionally confirmed. Among mappable alloreactive CD4+ clones, an average Treg-derived fraction of roughly 69% was observed with siplizumab, compared with roughly 27% in control reactions. The cumulative frequency of alloreactive sequences that could be traced back to unstimulated CD4+ memory T cells was significantly reduced by siplizumab. Compared with memory T cells, unstimulated naive T cells appeared more diverse, and naive cells seemed to make a substantial contribution to the alloresponse. For roughly 80-96% of proliferating CD4+ or CD8+ clones, no naive or memory phenotype could be assigned. Because sequences below about 10^-5 frequency were poorly captured, only a minor fraction of alloreactive clones could be mapped to unstimulated subsets.

Libraries were constructed by the immunoSEQ multiplex PCR assay. Approximately 10^5 TCR templates per sample were assayed on the deep sequencing platform. Genomic DNA extracted from sorted T cells was the material used for TCRbeta CDR3 sequencing. Per the original workflow: The R programming language was used for the clonal analysis of the TCRbeta CDR3 data. Comparing unstimulated samples against CFSE-low samples taken after the reaction was how alloreactive CD4+ and CD8+ clones were defined. Regulatory or non-regulatory origin was assigned to alloreactive CD4+ clones by matching of sequences to sorted unstimulated Treg and non-Treg repertoires. In its TCRdb copy, this immuneACCESS table keeps in-frame sequences only and misses some clones. Where compared with another copy, unresolved V genes explain less than half of these, and the others have no known cause. V and J calls and clone size are as listed in that table; D and trimming were resolved from the DNA. The table for this sample lists 95,000 to 130,000 clones; around 94% of them were counted only once. Roughly 1.5% of the sample comes from the top ten.

Sorted unstimulated T cells and proliferating T cells recovered from mixed lymphocyte reactions underwent TCRbeta CDR3 sequencing. Fresh whole blood from approximately 9 HLA-typed healthy donors was used to isolate PBMCs. To map where alloreactive clones came from, unstimulated CD4+ non-regulatory T cells were FACS-sorted. V drops 3 bases and J drops 5 bases, leaving 11 bases in between. Measured from the cysteine to the phenylalanine, the CDR3 is 14 residues long. Solely the CDR3 DNA is kept, with 42 bases framed from the first base. The CDR1 and CDR2 encoded by the germline V gene (reference sequence) are SEHNR and FQNEAQ.

Input material: non-Treg CD4+ T cells sorted from blood. According to the study, the label for this sample's cell subset or site signals: FACS-sorted unstimulated CD4+ non-regulatory T cells. This clonotype was sampled from a human donor in good health. The sequence joins TRBV7-9 to TRBJ2-1, with no confident D gene call. The nucleotide sequence is TGTGCCAGCAGCTTCGCCACAAAACACAATGAGCAGTTCTTC. Translated, this gives CASSFATKHNEQFF.